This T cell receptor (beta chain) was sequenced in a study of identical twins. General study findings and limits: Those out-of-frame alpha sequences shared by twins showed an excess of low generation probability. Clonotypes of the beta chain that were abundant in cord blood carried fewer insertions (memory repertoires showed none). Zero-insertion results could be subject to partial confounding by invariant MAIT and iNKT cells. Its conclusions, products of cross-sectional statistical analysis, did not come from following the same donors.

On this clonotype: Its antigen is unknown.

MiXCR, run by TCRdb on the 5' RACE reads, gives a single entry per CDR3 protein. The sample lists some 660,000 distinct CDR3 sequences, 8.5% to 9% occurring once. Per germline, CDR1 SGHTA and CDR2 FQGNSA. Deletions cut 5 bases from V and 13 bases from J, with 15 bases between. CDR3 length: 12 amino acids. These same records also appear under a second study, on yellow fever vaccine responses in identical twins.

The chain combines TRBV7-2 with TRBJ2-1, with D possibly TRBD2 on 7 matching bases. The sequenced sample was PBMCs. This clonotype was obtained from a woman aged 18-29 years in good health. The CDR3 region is CASSQWGGRQFF. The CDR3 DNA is TGTGCCAGCAGCCAGTGGGGGGGGCGACAGTTCTTC.